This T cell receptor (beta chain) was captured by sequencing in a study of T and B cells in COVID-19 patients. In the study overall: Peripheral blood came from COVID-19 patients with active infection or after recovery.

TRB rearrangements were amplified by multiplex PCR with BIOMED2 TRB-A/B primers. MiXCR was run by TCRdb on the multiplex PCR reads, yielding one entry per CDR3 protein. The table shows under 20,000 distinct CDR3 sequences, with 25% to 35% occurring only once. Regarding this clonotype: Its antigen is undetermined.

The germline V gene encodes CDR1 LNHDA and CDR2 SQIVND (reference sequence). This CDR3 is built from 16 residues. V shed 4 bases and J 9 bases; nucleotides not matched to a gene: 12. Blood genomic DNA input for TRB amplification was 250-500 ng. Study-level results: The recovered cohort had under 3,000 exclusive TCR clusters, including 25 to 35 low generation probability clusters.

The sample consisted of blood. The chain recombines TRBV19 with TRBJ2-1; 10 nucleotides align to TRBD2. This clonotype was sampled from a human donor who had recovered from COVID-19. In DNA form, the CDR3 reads TGTGCCAGTAGTACCCTTAGCGGGGGGATTCGGGGTGAGCAGTTCTTC. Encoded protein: CASSTLSGGIRGEQFF.